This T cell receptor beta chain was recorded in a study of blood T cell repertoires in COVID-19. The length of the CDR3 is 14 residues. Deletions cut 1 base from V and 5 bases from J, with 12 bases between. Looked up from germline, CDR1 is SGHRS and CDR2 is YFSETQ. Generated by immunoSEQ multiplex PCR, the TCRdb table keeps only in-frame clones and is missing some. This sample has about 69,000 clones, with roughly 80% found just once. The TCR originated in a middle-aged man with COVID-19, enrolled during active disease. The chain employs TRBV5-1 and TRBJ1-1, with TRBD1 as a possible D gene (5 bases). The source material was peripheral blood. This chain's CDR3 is CASSLLQGGTEAFF. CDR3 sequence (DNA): TGCGCCAGCAGCTTGTTGCAGGGTGGGACTGAAGCTTTCTTT.